Presented here are 10 T cell receptor beta chains from one specimen sequenced in a study of cytomegalovirus exposure and HLA in healthy donors. PCR was performed using 60 Vbeta and 13 Jbeta primers. TCRdb's copy holds only in-frame clones and misses some; the assay was immunoSEQ multiplex PCR. The sample holds roughly 120,000 clones, around 70% seen once. What was sequenced was PBMCs. The source of these receptors is a woman in her seventies in good health and CMV-seropositive.

V and J are TRBV5-1 and TRBJ1-4; D is possibly TRBD1 (5 bases). The V end was cut by 0 bases, the J end by 8 bases, with 17 bases between. CDR3 length equals 16 residues. CDR1 and CDR2 from the germline V gene are SGHRS and YFSETQ. CDR3 sequence: CASSLAGGGGNEKLFF. The CDR3 DNA reads as TGCGCCAGCAGCTTGGCCGGGGGTGGAGGGAACGAAAAACTGTTTTTT. The full variable domain, in which reference TRBV5-1 and TRBJ1-4 provide the parts outside the CDR3, is KAGVTQTPRYLIKTRGQQVTLSCSPISGHRSVSWYQQTPGQGLQFLFEYFSETQRNKGNFPGRFSGRQFSNSRSEMNVSTLELGDSALYLCASSLAGGGGNEKLFFGSGTQLSVL.

V is TRBV10-3 and J is TRBJ1-1; 9 bases are shared with TRBD1. Germline V lookup: CDR1 ENHRY, CDR2 SYGVKD. V was pared by 5 bases and J by 3 bases, with 7 bases of the junction left unmatched. This CDR3 is 15 amino acids long. The CDR3 sequence: CAISKTGGEDTEAFF. The CDR3 DNA reads as TGTGCCATCAGTAAGACAGGGGGGGAGGACACTGAAGCTTTCTTT.

The J gene is TRBJ2-3, the V gene TRBV5-1; 13 bases agree with TRBD2. In germline, CDR1 is SGHRS, CDR2 YFSETQ. This CDR3 comprises 15 residues. J gave up 2 bases and V 7 bases, and 4 bases lay outside the gene matches. The CDR3 sequence: CASGTSGGATDTQYF. In DNA, the CDR3 is TGCGCCAGCGGTACTAGCGGGGGGGCCACAGATACGCAGTATTTT.

The chain joins TRBV6-5 to TRBJ2-2; D call uncertain. V shed 0 bases and J shed 1 base, with 9 bases lying between them. The CDR3 is made up of 16 amino acids. Germline V gives CDR1 MNHEY, CDR2 SVGAGI. CDR3 coding DNA: TGTGCCAGCAGTTACTCGAGACACCTGAACACCGGGGAGCTGTTTTTT. This encodes CASSYSRHLNTGELFF.

The chain combines TRBV7-2 with TRBJ2-2; D gene uncertain. V was clipped by 4 bases and J by 0 bases, with 12 bases between them. Germline values: CDR1 SGHTA, CDR2 FQGNSA. CDR3 size: 16 residues. CDR3: CASSSPLLANTGELFF. In DNA, the CDR3 is TGTGCCAGCAGCTCCCCGTTGCTAGCGAACACCGGGGAGCTGTTTTTT.

V gene TRBV10-3 combines with J gene TRBJ1-3; perhaps TRBD1 as D (5 bases). CDR3 size: 14 residues. With 7 bases removed from V and 2 bases from J, the gap between germline ends came to 12 bases. Germline V gene sequence: CDR1 ENHRY, CDR2 SYGVKD. The CDR3 region is CAIMSGGAGNTIYF. DNA for the CDR3: TGTGCCATCATGTCCGGGGGAGCTGGAAACACCATATATTTT.

V is TRBV30 and J is TRBJ1-3; 7 bases fit TRBD1. This CDR3 contains 16 residues. Losses at the gene ends were 4 bases for V and 0 bases for J; bases not matched to a gene: 9. Germline lookup yields CDR1 GTSNPN and CDR2 SVGIG (reference sequence). CDR3 sequence (DNA): TGTGCCTGGACGGACAAGGGGGCGAGCTCTGGAAACACCATATATTTT. Translated: CAWTDKGASSGNTIYF.

This clone was detected only a few times. Other DNA sequences in this specimen translate into the identical CDR3. V gene TRBV5-1 combines with J gene TRBJ2-1; the D gene is possibly TRBD1 (6 bases). Germline V gene data show CDR1 as SGHRS and CDR2 as YFSETQ. This CDR3 is 15 amino acids long. The V end was cut by 0 bases, the J end by 1 base, with 8 bases between. Written as DNA, the CDR3 is TGCGCCAGCAGCTTGGCAGGGGTTTCCTACAATGAGCAGTTCTTC. Protein sequence: CASSLAGVSYNEQFF.

The chain links TRBV30 to TRBJ2-7; 7 bases agree with TRBD1. The CDR3 covers 15 residues. V trimming: 5 bases; J trimming: 0 bases; junction bases outside the gene matches: 10. The germline CDR1 and CDR2 sequences are GTSNPN and SVGIG (reference sequence). The CDR3 coding sequence is TGTGCCTGGGCGGACAGGCCGACCAACTCCTACGAGCAGTACTTC. Its translation: CAWADRPTNSYEQYF. The full variable domain, with the rest looked up from reference TRBV30 and TRBJ2-7, is SQTIHQWPATLVQPVGSPLSLECTVEGTSNPNLYWYRQAAGRGLQLLFYSVGIGQISSEVPQNLSASRPQDRQFILSSKKLLLSDSGFYLCAWADRPTNSYEQYFGPGTRLTVT.

V usage is TRBV5-1 and J usage is TRBJ2-1; 7 positions match TRBD2. V lost 0 bases, J lost 0 bases, and 6 bases stayed unmatched. The CDR3 extends over 17 amino acids. Germline lookup yields CDR1 SGHRS and CDR2 YFSETQ. For the CDR3, the DNA is TGCGCCAGCAGCTTGGCTGGGGGGGTTTACTCCTACAATGAGCAGTTCTTC. Protein sequence: CASSLAGGVYSYNEQFF.